These 13 T cell receptor beta chains originate from one sample sequenced in a study of T-cell memory formation after mild COVID-19. TCRdb re-called the 5' RACE reads with MiXCR, one entry per CDR3 protein. The sample lists about 560,000 distinct CDR3 sequences; around 16% were seen once. Material for sequencing was PBMCs or a T cell subset sorted from them (not recorded which). The receptors were gathered from an adult woman who had mild COVID-19 (a few samples of this study predate the infection). Cell type and time point are not known.

This clonotype was seen only a few times. This chain uses TRBV3-1 with TRBJ2-1; 7 positions agree with TRBD2. The CDR3 covers 14 residues. Per the germline V gene, CDR1 is LGHDT and CDR2 is YNNKEL (reference sequence). V trimming: 8 bases; J trimming: 2 bases; junction bases outside the gene matches: 6. This CDR3 reads CASAAGTTYNEQFF. The CDR3 DNA reads as TGTGCCAGCGCTGCAGGGACTACCTACAATGAGCAGTTCTTC.

This clonotype was seen at least ten times. The junction differs from germline at one of its ends, possibly a read error. The V and J genes are TRBV6-2 or TRBV6-3 and TRBJ1-6; D remains unclear. Germline V gene lookup returns CDR1 MNHEY and CDR2 SVGEGT. This CDR3 has 8 amino acids. The CDR3: CASSPGGF. CDR3 nucleotides: TGTGCCAGCAGTCCCGGCGGCTTT.

The chain employs TRBV11-2 and TRBJ2-2; no clear D. V was cut by 5 bases and J by 2 bases, with 12 bases left in between. CDR1 is SGHAT and CDR2 is FQNNGV in the germline V gene. The CDR3 totals 15 residues. CDR3 DNA sequence: TGTGCCAGCAGCCTCCACACTGCTAACACCGGGGAGCTGTTTTTT. Protein product: CASSLHTANTGELFF.

This clonotype was found a few times. The chain joins TRBV20-1 to TRBJ1-1, with 9 bases fitting TRBD1. This CDR3 spans 16 amino acids. Trimming removed 2 bases from V and 0 bases from J; junction bases left unmatched: 7. Germline V CDR1 and CDR2: DFQATT, SNEGSKA (reference sequence). The CDR3 here is CSARRPGTGMNTEAFF. The DNA for the CDR3 is TGCAGTGCTAGACGTCCCGGGACAGGGATGAACACTGAAGCTTTCTTT.

The sample holds a few counts of this clonotype. The rearrangement joins TRBV4-1 to TRBJ2-7, with 12 bases that match TRBD2. Trimming cost V 8 bases and J 4 bases; bases outside gene matches: 9. The CDR3 extends over 15 amino acids. Germline CDR1 and CDR2: MGHRA and YSYEKL. CDR3 loop: CASGATSGGSYEQYF. CDR3 nucleotide sequence: TGCGCCAGCGGTGCGACTAGCGGGGGTTCATACGAGCAGTACTTC.

This clonotype was recorded a few times. This chain joins TRBV20-1 and TRBJ1-5; D is undetermined. V dropped 3 bases and J dropped 3 bases, with 15 bases sitting between them. Germline V gene data show CDR1 as DFQATT and CDR2 as SNEGSKA (reference sequence). This CDR3 spans 15 amino acids. Written as DNA, the CDR3 is TGCAGTGCTAGCGGGTCACACTTGACCAATCAGCCCCAGCATTTT. Translation: CSASGSHLTNQPQHF.

The rearrangement uses TRBV30 and TRBJ2-7; D ambiguous. Deletions cut 2 bases from V and 3 bases from J, with 11 bases between. Germline lookup yields CDR1 GTSNPN and CDR2 SVGIG (reference sequence). The CDR3 runs to 13 residues. CDR3 protein: CAWSLGIDYEQYF. CDR3 coding DNA: TGTGCCTGGAGTCTGGGGATTGACTACGAGCAGTACTTC.

This clonotype was counted a few times. This sequence joins TRBV7-6 and TRBJ1-5; no clear D. V was shortened by 5 bases and J by 5 bases, with 13 bases between the two germline ends. Germline CDR1 and CDR2: SGHVS and FNYEAQ. This CDR3 contains 14 residues. CDR3 residues: CASSPRLLDQPQHF. The CDR3 DNA reads TGTGCCAGCAGCCCCCGCCTACTGGATCAGCCCCAGCATTTT.

This rearrangement joins TRBV20-1 to TRBJ2-2; 7 bases agree with TRBD1. V lost 6 bases, J lost 6 bases, and 10 bases stayed unmatched. CDR3 length: 14 amino acids. CDR1 DFQATT and CDR2 SNEGSKA come from the germline V gene (reference sequence). CDR3 region: CSAHVGGAAGELFF. The CDR3 nucleotides are TGCAGTGCCCATGTAGGGGGCGCGGCCGGGGAGCTGTTTTTT.

This clonotype was picked up a small number of times. The V gene is TRBV12-3 or TRBV12-4, the J gene TRBJ2-1, with D possibly being TRBD1 or TRBD2 (6 bases each). The length of the CDR3 is 16 residues. Trimming shortened V by 5 bases and J by 8 bases, and 22 bases separated the two germline ends. The CDR3 loop reads CASSPTPGDGGDEQFF. CDR3 DNA sequence: TGTGCCAGCAGTCCCACCCCAGGGGACGGGGGAGATGAGCAGTTCTTC.

This rearrangement joins TRBV20-1 to TRBJ2-7, with 9 positions matching TRBD2. The CDR3 extends over 14 amino acids. V shed 3 bases, J shed 1 base, and the junction held 4 bases outside the gene matches. CDR1 and CDR2 from the germline V gene are DFQATT and SNEGSKA (reference sequence). This CDR3 is CSASTSGRSYEQYF. Written as DNA, the CDR3 is TGCAGTGCTAGTACTAGCGGGCGTTCCTACGAGCAGTACTTC.

This chain uses TRBV14 with TRBJ1-1; D might be TRBD1 (5 bases). The CDR3 has 15 residues. The ends were cut back, 5 bases at V and 1 base at J, with 14 bases in the middle. Germline lookup yields CDR1 SGHDN and CDR2 FVKESK. Here the CDR3 DNA reads TGTGCCAGCAGCTGGGCCGGGGCGGGGAACACTGAAGCTTTCTTT. Translating gives CASSWAGAGNTEAFF.

This clonotype came up a few times. CDR3 nucleotide sequence: TGCGCCAGCAGCCAAGTCCTAAGCCAGGAAAAACTGTTTTTT. It encodes CASSQVLSQEKLFF. V is TRBV4-1 and J is TRBJ1-4; D not resolved. V dropped 1 base and J dropped 8 bases, with 11 bases sitting between them. The CDR3 totals 14 residues. From germline, CDR1 is MGHRA and CDR2 YSYEKL.